This T cell receptor (beta chain) emerged from a study of graft-versus-host responses after intestinal transplantation. Overall study: Induction using anti-thymocyte globulin, followed by tacrolimus and steroids for roughly 3 years, was given to all recipients. Overall study results and limits: Subjects displaying graft-donor T cell macrochimerism possessed elevated graft-versus-host to host-versus-graft clonal ratios inside allografts.

As for this clone: Antigen specificity is unknown.

CDR1 and CDR2 from the germline V gene are GTSNPN and SVGIG (reference sequence). Trimming removed 1 base at V and 2 bases at J, with 14 bases between. The CDR3 extends over 15 amino acids. Sequencing used immunoSEQ multiplex PCR; TCRdb keeps in-frame clones, though not all of them. The data show 75,000 to 100,000 clones, 92% seen once. This sequence joins TRBV30 and TRBJ1-2, with D perhaps matching TRBD1 (5 bases). Sequenced here: unstimulated CD4+ T cells sorted from spleen or lymph node cells, sampled before intestinal transplant. The sequence was collected from a human donor who received an intestinal transplant. The chain's CDR3 is CAWSDPGGANYGYTF. For the CDR3, the DNA is TGTGCCTGGAGTGACCCAGGCGGGGCAAACTATGGCTACACCTTC.